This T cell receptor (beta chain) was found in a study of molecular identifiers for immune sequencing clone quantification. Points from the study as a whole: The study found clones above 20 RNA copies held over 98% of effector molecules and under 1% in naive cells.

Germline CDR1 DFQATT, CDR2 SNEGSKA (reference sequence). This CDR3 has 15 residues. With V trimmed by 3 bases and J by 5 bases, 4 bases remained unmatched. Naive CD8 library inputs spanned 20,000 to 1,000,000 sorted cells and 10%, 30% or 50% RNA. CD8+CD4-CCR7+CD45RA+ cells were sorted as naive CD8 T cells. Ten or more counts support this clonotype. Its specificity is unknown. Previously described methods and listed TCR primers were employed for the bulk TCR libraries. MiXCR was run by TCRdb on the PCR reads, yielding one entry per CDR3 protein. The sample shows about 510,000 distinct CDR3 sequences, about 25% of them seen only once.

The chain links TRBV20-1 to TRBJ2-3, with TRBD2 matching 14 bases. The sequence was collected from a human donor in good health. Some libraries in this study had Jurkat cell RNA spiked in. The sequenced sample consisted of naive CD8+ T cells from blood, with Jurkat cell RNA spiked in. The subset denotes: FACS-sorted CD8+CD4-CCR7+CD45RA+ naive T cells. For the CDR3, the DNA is TGCAGTGCTAGGGGGACTAGCGGGAGAAGAGATACGCAGTATTTT. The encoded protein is CSARGTSGRRDTQYF.